Listed here is a single T cell receptor (beta chain). Its antigen is as yet unknown. This entry is derived from a study of T cell repertoires in cytomegalovirus infection. TCRdb re-analysed the reads in MiXCR, keeping a single row per CDR3 protein. The top ten clones hold 11% to 15% of a sample with about 920,000 distinct CDR3 sequences, roughly 30% of them seen once. V shed 0 bases and J 7 bases; nucleotides not matched to a gene: 8. This CDR3 is 15 amino acids long. Germline V CDR1 and CDR2: SGDLS, YYNGEE. This TCR was recovered from a human donor in good health (CMV status not recorded). Some clones in this sample may be carry-over from other donors' samples. The rearrangement links TRBV9 to TRBJ1-2; TRBD1 aligns across 8 bases. This material consisted of cultured CD8+ T cells from PBMCs, taken from culture after CMV antigen stimulation. CDR3 DNA: TGTGCCAGCAGCGTAGGGGGCAGGGGGCTCTCTGGCTACACCTTC. As protein: CASSVGGRGLSGYTF.